This passage covers 7 T cell receptor beta chains from one sample sequenced in a study of shared clonotypes between healthy human individuals. TCRdb's copy holds only in-frame clones and misses some; the assay was immunoSEQ multiplex PCR. The sample carries fewer than 500,000 clones, over 60% recorded once. The sequenced sample was PBMCs. The receptor set was obtained from a woman aged 40 to 50 in good health. Some clones in this sample may be carry-over from other donors' samples.

The chain recombines TRBV6-5 with TRBJ2-7, with 10 bases lining up with TRBD2. V gave up 7 bases and J gave up 5 bases; unmatched junction bases: 11. The CDR3 is 15 residues long. CDR1 is MNHEY, CDR2 SVGAGI, per germline. The CDR3 DNA sequence: TGTGCCAGCACCACGCTAGCGGGAGTGTATCACGAGCAGTACTTC. The encoded protein is CASTTLAGVYHEQYF.

J is TRBJ1-5 and V is TRBV2, with D possibly being TRBD1 (6 bases). The germline CDR1 and CDR2 sequences are SNHLY and FYNNEI. V lost 5 bases and J lost 0, with 8 bases in between. This CDR3 has 14 residues. CDR3 sequence (DNA): TGTGCCAGCAGTAGGACAGATAGCAATCAGCCCCAGCATTTT. Translating gives CASSRTDSNQPQHF. Filled out from reference TRBV2 and TRBJ1-5, the complete variable domain reads EPEVTQTPSHQVTQMGQEVILRCVPISNHLYFYWYRQILGQKVEFLVSFYNNEISEKSEIFDDQFSVERPDGSNFTLKIRSTKLEDSAMYFCASSRTDSNQPQHFGDGTRLSIL.

The rearrangement links TRBV7-2 to TRBJ2-2, with TRBD1 as a possible D gene (7 bases). V was cut by 5 bases and J by 2 bases, with 18 bases left in between. CDR1 SGHTA and CDR2 FQGNSA come from the germline V gene. The CDR3 runs 17 residues. In DNA form, the CDR3 reads TGTGCCAGCAGCCCCCGCCTGCGGGACAGCAACACCGGGGAGCTGTTTTTT. Translation gives CASSPRLRDSNTGELFF.

V usage is TRBV5-1 and J usage is TRBJ2-3; TRBD1 agrees at 9 bases. There are 15 residues in the CDR3. Trimming cost V 1 base and J 4 bases; bases outside gene matches: 4. The germline V gene has CDR1 SGHRS and CDR2 YFSETQ. CDR3 DNA: TGCGCCAGCAGCTTGAGGACAGGGGATGCAGATACGCAGTATTTT. It encodes CASSLRTGDADTQYF.

The chain has TRBV6-5 and TRBJ2-5; the D gene is possibly TRBD1 (6 bases). CDR3 length: 13 amino acids. The germline V gene encodes CDR1 MNHEY and CDR2 SVGAGI. Trimming removed 7 bases from V and 5 bases from J, with 14 bases in between. CDR3 region: CASTQQGSETQYF. The CDR3 nucleotides read TGTGCCAGCACGCAACAGGGTTCCGAGACCCAGTACTTC.

There are many counts of this clone. The chain uses TRBV27 and TRBJ1-5, with a weak D call TRBD1 (5 bases). Trimming cost V 4 bases and J 7 bases, with 11 bases left between them. The CDR3 contains 13 residues. In germline, CDR1 is MNHEY, CDR2 SMNVEV (reference sequence). CDR3 in DNA: TGTGCCAGCAGTTCGGACAAGAGGCAGCCCCAGCATTTT. Translation gives CASSSDKRQPQHF.

The chain has TRBV25-1 and TRBJ2-7; TRBD2 matches at 8 bases. Trimming took 5 bases from V and 2 from J; bases not matched to a gene: 2. Germline assignment: CDR1 MGHDK and CDR2 SYGVNS. The CDR3 consists of 13 residues. CDR3 nucleotides: TGTGCCAGCAGTCAAGCGGGAGCCTACGAGCAGTACTTC. Translating gives CASSQAGAYEQYF.